This is a list of T cell receptor beta chains from one sample in a study of blood T cells in healthy people across ages. TCRdb recomputed calls from the 5' RACE reads with MiXCR, one row per CDR3 protein. The repertoire holds roughly 550,000 distinct CDR3 sequences, less than 25% seen once, with less than 9% in the top ten. These data also featured in a second study, about T cells of mothers and their children.

The specimen was blood. The origin of the receptors is a boy between 10 and 17 years old in good health. Both conserved end residues are part of each CDR3. The order of the fields is CDR3 protein, CDR3 DNA, J gene, D gene, clone size, V gene. The D gene is left open where the match is weak. Some rows mark clone size as missing; the rest say once, few, many or name a class of expanded clone.

cdr3_aa: CASSLGAGSVETQYF
cdr3_nt: TGTGCCAGCAGCCTTGGAGCGGGGTCGGTGGAGACCCAGTACTTC
j_call: TRBJ2-5
d_call: TRBD2
clone_size: few
v_call: TRBV3-1

cdr3_aa: CSARDSRVPSYNEQFF
cdr3_nt: TGCAGTGCTAGAGATAGCAGGGTCCCCTCCTACAATGAGCAGTTCTTC
j_call: TRBJ2-1
d_call: .
clone_size: .
v_call: TRBV20-1

cdr3_aa: CASSLPGGKETQYF
cdr3_nt: TGTGCCAGCAGTTTACCCGGGGGCAAAGAGACCCAGTACTTC
j_call: TRBJ2-5
d_call: .
clone_size: few
v_call: TRBV28

cdr3_aa: CASSPNRAGSYEQYF
cdr3_nt: TGTGCCAGCAGCCCCAATAGAGCGGGGTCCTACGAGCAGTACTTC
j_call: TRBJ2-7
d_call: TRBD2
clone_size: few
v_call: TRBV7-9

cdr3_aa: CSARDRLAGVETQYF
cdr3_nt: TGCAGTGCTAGAGACCGACTAGCGGGGGTAGAGACCCAGTACTTC
j_call: TRBJ2-5
d_call: TRBD2
clone_size: .
v_call: TRBV20-1

cdr3_aa: CANPIGTGGNEQFF
cdr3_nt: TGTGCCAACCCCATCGGGACAGGGGGCAATGAGCAGTTCTTC
j_call: TRBJ2-1
d_call: TRBD1
clone_size: .
v_call: TRBV6-1

cdr3_aa: CASSLSMRGFGTDTQYF
cdr3_nt: TGTGCCAGCAGCTTAAGCATGAGGGGGTTCGGCACAGATACGCAGTATTTT
j_call: TRBJ2-3
d_call: .
clone_size: .
v_call: TRBV7-2

cdr3_aa: CATSDHRDRGPDTQYF
cdr3_nt: TGTGCCACCAGTGACCACCGGGACAGGGGGCCAGATACGCAGTATTTT
j_call: TRBJ2-3
d_call: TRBD1
clone_size: few
v_call: TRBV24-1

cdr3_aa: CVSSLFNSNTEAFF
cdr3_nt: TGTGTCAGCAGTCTGTTTAACTCGAACACTGAAGCTTTCTTT
j_call: TRBJ1-1
d_call: .
clone_size: .
v_call: TRBV28

cdr3_aa: CASLVDERYEQYF
cdr3_nt: TGTGCCAGCCTAGTGGATGAGCGCTACGAGCAGTACTTC
j_call: TRBJ2-7
d_call: .
clone_size: .
v_call: TRBV2

cdr3_aa: CASSRTGGCRDSTDTQYF
cdr3_nt: TGTGCCAGCAGCAGAACAGGGGGCTGTCGCGATAGCACAGATACGCAGTATTTT
j_call: TRBJ2-3
d_call: .
clone_size: .
v_call: TRBV21-1

cdr3_aa: CASSYRQLMNTEAFF
cdr3_nt: TGTGCCAGCAGTTACCGCCAGCTCATGAACACTGAAGCTTTCTTT
j_call: TRBJ1-1
d_call: .
clone_size: .
v_call: TRBV6-5

cdr3_aa: CASSSGPETYNSPLHF
cdr3_nt: TGTGCCAGCAGTTCCGGGCCCGAGACCTATAATTCACCCCTCCACTTT
j_call: TRBJ1-6
d_call: .
clone_size: few
v_call: TRBV6-5

cdr3_aa: CASRAGPGANVLTF
cdr3_nt: TGCGCCAGCAGGGCGGGGCCTGGGGCCAACGTCCTGACTTTC
j_call: TRBJ2-6
d_call: .
clone_size: .
v_call: TRBV5-5

cdr3_aa: CASSVTLAGANVLTF
cdr3_nt: TGTGCCAGCAGTGTCACATTGGCTGGGGCCAACGTCCTGACTTTC
j_call: TRBJ2-6
d_call: .
clone_size: .
v_call: TRBV28

cdr3_aa: CATSEHKGYEQFF
cdr3_nt: TGTGCCACCAGCGAGCATAAGGGCTATGAGCAGTTCTTC
j_call: TRBJ2-1
d_call: .
clone_size: once
v_call: TRBV15

cdr3_aa: CVSSPRDRGSPLHF
cdr3_nt: TGTGTCAGCAGCCCCCGAGACAGGGGCTCACCCCTCCACTTT
j_call: TRBJ1-6
d_call: TRBD1
clone_size: .
v_call: TRBV7-2

cdr3_aa: CTTGGRNGYTF
cdr3_nt: TGCACCACTGGGGGTAGGAATGGCTACACCTTC
j_call: TRBJ1-2
d_call: .
clone_size: .
v_call: TRBV29-1

cdr3_aa: CASSLFGGSTDTQYF
cdr3_nt: TGTGCCAGCAGCCTTTTCGGGGGGAGCACAGATACGCAGTATTTT
j_call: TRBJ2-3
d_call: TRBD2
clone_size: .
v_call: TRBV3-1

cdr3_aa: CASSIVAQGSEQYF
cdr3_nt: TGTGCCAGTAGTATCGTTGCCCAGGGCTCCGAGCAGTACTTC
j_call: TRBJ2-7
d_call: .
clone_size: .
v_call: TRBV19

cdr3_aa: CASSLEGEETLYF
cdr3_nt: TGTGCCAGCAGCTTAGAAGGGGAAGAGACCCTGTACTTC
j_call: TRBJ2-5
d_call: .
clone_size: .
v_call: TRBV7-9

cdr3_aa: CASSDTQARGAFF
cdr3_nt: TGTGCCAGCAGTGATACACAGGCTAGGGGGGCTTTCTTT
j_call: TRBJ1-1
d_call: .
clone_size: .
v_call: TRBV6-1

cdr3_aa: CASSARTRSINEQFF
cdr3_nt: TGTGCCAGCAGCGCCCGGACTAGAAGCATTAATGAGCAGTTCTTC
j_call: TRBJ2-1
d_call: TRBD2
clone_size: many
v_call: TRBV9

cdr3_aa: CASGGRSTDTQYF
cdr3_nt: TGTGCCAGCGGAGGGAGGAGCACAGATACGCAGTATTTT
j_call: TRBJ2-3
d_call: .
clone_size: .
v_call: TRBV27

cdr3_aa: CATSEGVPGLTYNEQFF
cdr3_nt: TGTGCCACCAGTGAGGGGGTTCCGGGACTAACCTACAATGAGCAGTTCTTC
j_call: TRBJ2-1
d_call: TRBD2
clone_size: .
v_call: TRBV24-1

cdr3_aa: CASSLAGTGYTEAFF
cdr3_nt: TGTGCCAGCAGCTTAGCAGGGACAGGGTACACTGAAGCTTTCTTT
j_call: TRBJ1-1
d_call: TRBD1
clone_size: .
v_call: TRBV7-9

cdr3_aa: CASTLTSWDSYEQYF
cdr3_nt: TGTGCCAGCACCTTGACCTCCTGGGACAGCTACGAGCAGTACTTC
j_call: TRBJ2-7
d_call: TRBD1
clone_size: few
v_call: TRBV6-2/TRBV6-3

cdr3_aa: CASSQEEVTLIGAGELFF
cdr3_nt: TGCGCCAGCAGCCAAGAGGAGGTTACCCTAATTGGCGCCGGGGAGCTGTTTTTT
j_call: TRBJ2-2
d_call: .
clone_size: .
v_call: TRBV4-1

cdr3_aa: CASSLRPPGTKTTGELFF
cdr3_nt: TGTGCCAGCAGCTTAAGGCCCCCCGGGACCAAGACGACCGGGGAGCTGTTTTTT
j_call: TRBJ2-2
d_call: .
clone_size: few
v_call: TRBV6-5

cdr3_aa: CASSLDGQGAYNEQFF
cdr3_nt: TGCGCCAGCAGCTTGGACGGACAGGGCGCCTACAATGAGCAGTTCTTC
j_call: TRBJ2-1
d_call: TRBD1
clone_size: .
v_call: TRBV5-1

cdr3_aa: CASSLDQGANSPLHF
cdr3_nt: TGTGCCAGCAGCTTAGATCAGGGGGCGAATTCACCCCTCCACTTT
j_call: TRBJ1-6
d_call: TRBD1
clone_size: .
v_call: TRBV7-6

cdr3_aa: CASSLSTVDSYEQYF
cdr3_nt: TGCGCCAGCAGCTTGAGTACAGTCGACTCCTACGAGCAGTACTTC
j_call: TRBJ2-7
d_call: .
clone_size: .
v_call: TRBV5-1

cdr3_aa: CASSDAPGEGANVLTF
cdr3_nt: TGTGCCAGCAGTGATGCCCCAGGGGAGGGGGCCAACGTCCTGACTTTC
j_call: TRBJ2-6
d_call: .
clone_size: .
v_call: TRBV6-1

cdr3_aa: CASSLQPNEKLFF
cdr3_nt: TGTGCCAGCAGCTTACAGCCTAATGAAAAACTGTTTTTT
j_call: TRBJ1-4
d_call: .
clone_size: few
v_call: TRBV7-2

cdr3_aa: CSVPSGNYEQFF
cdr3_nt: TGCAGCGTCCCTAGCGGGAACTATGAGCAGTTCTTC
j_call: TRBJ2-1
d_call: TRBD2
clone_size: .
v_call: TRBV29-1

cdr3_aa: CASTNEGETQYF
cdr3_nt: TGTGCCAGCACTAACGAGGGGGAGACCCAGTACTTC
j_call: TRBJ2-5
d_call: .
clone_size: .
v_call: TRBV2

cdr3_aa: CASSRNQETQYF
cdr3_nt: TGTGCCAGCAGCCGTAACCAAGAGACCCAGTACTTC
j_call: TRBJ2-5
d_call: .
clone_size: .
v_call: TRBV28

cdr3_aa: CASSDRGLLDDTQYF
cdr3_nt: TGTGCCAGCAGTGATAGGGGCCTACTCGATGATACGCAGTATTTT
j_call: TRBJ2-3
d_call: .
clone_size: .
v_call: TRBV25-1

cdr3_aa: CASSERGSNQPQHF
cdr3_nt: TGTGCCAGCAGTGAACGGGGAAGCAATCAGCCCCAGCATTTT
j_call: TRBJ1-5
d_call: .
clone_size: few
v_call: TRBV2

cdr3_aa: CASGGTGNTEAFF
cdr3_nt: TGTGCCAGCGGCGGGACGGGGAACACTGAAGCTTTCTTT
j_call: TRBJ1-1
d_call: .
clone_size: once
v_call: TRBV4-2

cdr3_aa: CASSPSSGSLPETQYF
cdr3_nt: TGTGCCAGCAGCCCTTCTAGCGGGAGTCTCCCAGAGACCCAGTACTTC
j_call: TRBJ2-5
d_call: TRBD2
clone_size: few
v_call: TRBV5-4

cdr3_aa: CTSSFTGGYIPGELFF
cdr3_nt: TGTACCAGCAGTTTCACGGGCGGGTACATACCCGGGGAGCTGTTTTTT
j_call: TRBJ2-2
d_call: .
clone_size: .
v_call: TRBV6-2/TRBV6-3

cdr3_aa: CASSFRGAGNTIYF
cdr3_nt: TGTGCCAGCAGTTTCCGGGGCGCTGGAAACACCATATATTTT
j_call: TRBJ1-3
d_call: .
clone_size: few
v_call: TRBV28

cdr3_aa: CASSLSWGRYQETQYF
cdr3_nt: TGTGCCAGCAGCCTCTCGTGGGGGAGATATCAAGAGACCCAGTACTTC
j_call: TRBJ2-5
d_call: .
clone_size: few
v_call: TRBV7-9

cdr3_aa: CSVEARDREDTGELFF
cdr3_nt: TGCAGCGTTGAAGCCCGGGACAGGGAGGACACCGGGGAGCTGTTTTTT
j_call: TRBJ2-2
d_call: TRBD1
clone_size: few
v_call: TRBV29-1

cdr3_aa: CASSQDIRGGTDTQYF
cdr3_nt: TGTGCCAGCAGCCAAGACATAAGGGGGGGCACAGATACGCAGTATTTT
j_call: TRBJ2-3
d_call: .
clone_size: once
v_call: TRBV4-2

cdr3_aa: CASGGQGSLEQYF
cdr3_nt: TGTGCCAGCGGGGGACAGGGGTCCCTCGAGCAGTACTTC
j_call: TRBJ2-7
d_call: TRBD1
clone_size: few
v_call: TRBV12-3/TRBV12-4

cdr3_aa: CASDRVEEAFF
cdr3_nt: TGTGCCAGCGACAGGGTCGAAGAAGCTTTCTTT
j_call: TRBJ1-1
d_call: TRBD1
clone_size: .
v_call: TRBV7-9

cdr3_aa: CASEGIDNQPQHF
cdr3_nt: TGTGCCAGCGAGGGAATAGACAATCAGCCCCAGCATTTT
j_call: TRBJ1-5
d_call: .
clone_size: few
v_call: TRBV6-2/TRBV6-3

cdr3_aa: CASSPNRVSDTQYF
cdr3_nt: TGTGCCAGCAGTCCTAACAGGGTTTCAGATACGCAGTATTTT
j_call: TRBJ2-3
d_call: .
clone_size: .
v_call: TRBV28

cdr3_aa: CASSLGQSTGELFF
cdr3_nt: TGTGCCAGCAGCTTAGGCCAAAGCACCGGGGAGCTGTTTTTT
j_call: TRBJ2-2
d_call: .
clone_size: few
v_call: TRBV7-3

cdr3_aa: CSALAPTGGNEQFF
cdr3_nt: TGCAGCGCCCTGGCGCCGACAGGGGGCAATGAGCAGTTCTTC
j_call: TRBJ2-1
d_call: TRBD1
clone_size: .
v_call: TRBV29-1